Here is one T cell receptor beta chain with its context. Its antigen is undetermined. It was with 60 Vbeta and 13 Jbeta primers that the PCR ran. Data came from immunoSEQ multiplex PCR; TCRdb stores just in-frame clones and leaves some out. Counted here are tens of thousands of clones, about 78% occurring once; the ten biggest clones make up around 8.9%. This specimen comes from a study of cytomegalovirus exposure and HLA in healthy donors. General study findings and limits: Three chains linked to CMV were shown in vitro to be specific for CMV antigens.

Germline CDR1 and CDR2: SGHNT and YENEEA. V gave up 6 bases and J gave up 6 bases, with 13 bases separating them. The CDR3 is made up of 13 amino acids. The chain is built from TRBV11-3 and TRBJ2-3, with D possibly being TRBD1 (6 bases). The receptor comes from a woman aged 35 to 49 in good health and CMV-seropositive. Sample: PBMCs. The CDR3 loop reads CASSFRQDDTQYF. For the CDR3, the DNA is TGTGCCAGCAGTTTCAGACAGGACGATACGCAGTATTTT.